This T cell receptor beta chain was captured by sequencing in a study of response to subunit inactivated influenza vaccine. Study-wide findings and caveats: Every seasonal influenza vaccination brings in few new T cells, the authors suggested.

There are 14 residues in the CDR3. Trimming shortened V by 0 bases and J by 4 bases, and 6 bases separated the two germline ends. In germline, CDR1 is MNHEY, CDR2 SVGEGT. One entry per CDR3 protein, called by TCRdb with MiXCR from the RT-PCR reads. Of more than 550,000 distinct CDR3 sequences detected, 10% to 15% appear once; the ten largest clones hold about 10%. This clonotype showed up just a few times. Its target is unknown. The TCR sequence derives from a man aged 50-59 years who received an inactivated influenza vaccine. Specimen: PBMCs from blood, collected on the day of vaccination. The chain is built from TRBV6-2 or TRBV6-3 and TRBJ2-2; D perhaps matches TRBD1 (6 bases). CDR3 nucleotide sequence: TGTGCCAGCAGTTACTCGGGGGCCACCGGGGAGCTGTTTTTT. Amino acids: CASSYSGATGELFF.